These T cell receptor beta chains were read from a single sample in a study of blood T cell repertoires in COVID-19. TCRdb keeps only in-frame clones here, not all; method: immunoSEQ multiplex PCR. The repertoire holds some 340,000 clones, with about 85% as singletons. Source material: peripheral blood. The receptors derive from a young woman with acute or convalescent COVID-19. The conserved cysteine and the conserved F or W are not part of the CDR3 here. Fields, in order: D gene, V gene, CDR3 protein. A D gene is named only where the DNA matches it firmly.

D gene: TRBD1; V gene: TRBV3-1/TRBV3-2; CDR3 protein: ASSPSFWTGHYGYT
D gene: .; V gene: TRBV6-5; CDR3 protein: ASRKTAINEKLF
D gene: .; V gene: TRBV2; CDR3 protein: ASSERTGRNQPQH
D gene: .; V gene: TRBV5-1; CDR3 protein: ASSFAGAVNTGELF
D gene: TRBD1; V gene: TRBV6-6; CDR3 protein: ASRDRLSYEQY
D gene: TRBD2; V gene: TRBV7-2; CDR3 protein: ASSRGWTSGGAYEQY
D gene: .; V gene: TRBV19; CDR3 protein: ASSILTDTDTQY
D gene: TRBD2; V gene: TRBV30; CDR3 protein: AWSLLAGETGDTQY
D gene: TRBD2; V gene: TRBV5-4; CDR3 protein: ASSFVVASGYNEQF
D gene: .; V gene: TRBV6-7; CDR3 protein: ASSPGFPPLH
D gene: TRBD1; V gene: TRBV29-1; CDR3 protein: SVGQGANEKLF
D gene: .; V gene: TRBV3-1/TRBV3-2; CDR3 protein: ASSQPRGGYT
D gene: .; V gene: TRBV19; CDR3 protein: ASNDRNQLGNYGYT
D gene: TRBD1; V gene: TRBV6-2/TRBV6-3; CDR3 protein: ASSYSIDRGRYEQF
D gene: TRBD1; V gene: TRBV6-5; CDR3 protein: ASSRQGARGYT
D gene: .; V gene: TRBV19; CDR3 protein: ASNRQTEAF
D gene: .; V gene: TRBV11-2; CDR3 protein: ASSGFSDSQSSYEQY
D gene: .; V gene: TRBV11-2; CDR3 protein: ASSLGEASPLH
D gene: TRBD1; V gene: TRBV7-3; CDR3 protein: ASSPQGQGSNYGYT
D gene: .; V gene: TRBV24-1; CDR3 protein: ATSDERTGELF
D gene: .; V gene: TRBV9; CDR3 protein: ASSVGRDYQPQH
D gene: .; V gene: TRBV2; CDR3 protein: ASRGGAGGHPAF
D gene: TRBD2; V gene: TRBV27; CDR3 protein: ASSSSTSGESTDTQY
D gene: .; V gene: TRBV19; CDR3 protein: ASSIDPQRVGGEKLF
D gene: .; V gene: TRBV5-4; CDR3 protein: ASSLVGGNYGYT
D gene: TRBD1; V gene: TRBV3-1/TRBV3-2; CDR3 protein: ASSSEVGTGDDEQY
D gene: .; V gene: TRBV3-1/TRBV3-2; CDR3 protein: ASSRTLSGNTIY
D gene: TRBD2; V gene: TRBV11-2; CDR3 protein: ASSPGTSADYEQY
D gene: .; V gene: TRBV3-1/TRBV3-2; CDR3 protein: ASSQDGAIRGGELF
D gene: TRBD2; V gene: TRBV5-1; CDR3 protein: ASSLTGLAAHNEQF
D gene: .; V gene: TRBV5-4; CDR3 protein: ASQSRGNGYT
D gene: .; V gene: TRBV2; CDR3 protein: ASSERLNTEAF
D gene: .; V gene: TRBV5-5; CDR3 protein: ASSFQGSGANVLT
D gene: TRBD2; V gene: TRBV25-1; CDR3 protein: ASNRGGATDTQY
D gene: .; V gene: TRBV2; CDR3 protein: ASKTGRKSTDTQY
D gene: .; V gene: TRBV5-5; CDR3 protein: ASSPPSSGNTIY
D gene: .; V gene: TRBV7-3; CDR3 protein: ASSLRAAGVTGTEAF
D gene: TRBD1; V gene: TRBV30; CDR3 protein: AWSDDRGGYT
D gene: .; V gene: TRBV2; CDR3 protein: ASSGHPGMNTEAF
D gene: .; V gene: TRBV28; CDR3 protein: ASSSKETQY
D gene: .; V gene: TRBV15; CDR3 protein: ATSISLNTEAF
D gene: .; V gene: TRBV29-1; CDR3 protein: SVVTGSYEQY
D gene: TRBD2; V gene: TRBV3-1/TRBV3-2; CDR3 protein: ASSQDRFGLAGGEQF
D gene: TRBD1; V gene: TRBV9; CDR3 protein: ASSFRGQDSPLH
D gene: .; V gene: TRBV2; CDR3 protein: ASFRDFNTEAF
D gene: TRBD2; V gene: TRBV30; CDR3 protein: ASKTILSGGETQY
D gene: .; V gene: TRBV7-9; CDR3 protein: ASSPRGGPANTGELF
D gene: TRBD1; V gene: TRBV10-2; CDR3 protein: ASSERGTGVNYGYT
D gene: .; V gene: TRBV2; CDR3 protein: ASRGDKGEAF
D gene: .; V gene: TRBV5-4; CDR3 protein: ASSLGQPNTEAF
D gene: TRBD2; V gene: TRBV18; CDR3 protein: ASSPPGRGTDTQY
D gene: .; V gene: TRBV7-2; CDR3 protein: ASSLDRKNIQY
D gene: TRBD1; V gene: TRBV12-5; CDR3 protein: ASGLPTGEPQPQH
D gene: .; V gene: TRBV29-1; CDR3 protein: SVPPGVGTEAF